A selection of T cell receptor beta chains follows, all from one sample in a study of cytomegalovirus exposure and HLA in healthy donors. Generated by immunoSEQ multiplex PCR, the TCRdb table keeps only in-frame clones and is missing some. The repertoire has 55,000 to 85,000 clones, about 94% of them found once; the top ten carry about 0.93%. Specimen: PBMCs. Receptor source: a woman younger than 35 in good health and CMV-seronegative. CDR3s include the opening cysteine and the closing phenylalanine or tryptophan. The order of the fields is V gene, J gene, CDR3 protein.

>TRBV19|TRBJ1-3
CASSGTPDRGYSGNTIYF
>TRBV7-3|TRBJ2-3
CASSLRAGGGADTQYF
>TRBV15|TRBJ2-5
CATSRDQTSGRATQYF
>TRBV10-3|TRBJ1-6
CAISESPGVKNSPLHF
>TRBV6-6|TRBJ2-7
CASSRGGDEQYF
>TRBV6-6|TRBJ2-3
CASSYGSSRRTDTQYF
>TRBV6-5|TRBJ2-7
CASSSSTGSYEQYF
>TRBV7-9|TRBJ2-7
CASSPPSGSRNEQYF
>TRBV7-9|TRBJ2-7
CASSLAGDPYEQYF
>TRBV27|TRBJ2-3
CASSWTSGRAVHTQYF